This T cell receptor (beta chain) appears in the sequencing data of a study of glioma-infiltrating T cells. The CDR3 sequence is 17 residues long. Trimming pared 4 bases from V and 7 bases from J, leaving 23 bases between. Germline CDR1 and CDR2: MNHEY and SVGEGT. With respect to this clonotype: Its specificity is unknown.

Overall study results and limits: Tissue-blood divergence was below expectation in non-neoplastic patients, above in gliomas. CDR3 overlap between tissue and blood was very small.

Amplification of TCR alpha and beta CDR3 regions from RNA used iRepertoire nested multiplex PCR. Each CDR3 protein gets one entry after TCRdb re-called the multiplex PCR reads with MiXCR. The table records more than 350,000 distinct CDR3 sequences, about two fifths of them present only once. This chain connects TRBV6-2 or TRBV6-3 to TRBJ2-1; possible D gene TRBD2, 7 bases. Specimen: glioma tissue, nonneoplastic brain tissue, or PBMCs (not recorded which). The sequence came from a human donor with low-grade glioma or glioblastoma, undergoing nonglioma brain surgery, or in good health (not recorded which). The CDR3 region is CASSSLRGGRTGNEQFF. The CDR3 region has the DNA TGTGCCAGCAGTTCCCTCCGGGGCGGGAGAACAGGGAATGAGCAGTTCTTC.